This note documents a single TCR beta chain sequence. Its target is unknown. The PCR used 60 Vbeta and 13 Jbeta primers. Data came from immunoSEQ multiplex PCR; TCRdb stores just in-frame clones and leaves some out. This sample has some 76,000 clones, with around 73% found just once. This sample stems from a study of cytomegalovirus exposure and HLA in healthy donors. General study points: CMV antigen specificity was confirmed in vitro for a few CMV-associated chains. Sequencing artifact likely explains a cluster of highly shared sequence variants. Productive status was seen about 90% or about 30% of the time for most TCR beta V segments in an earlier analysis.

Per the germline V gene, CDR1 is MDHEN and CDR2 is SYDVKM. The CDR3 extends over 14 amino acids. Trimming at V came to 5 bases and at J to 8 bases, leaving 9 bases not matched to a gene. This receptor was identified in a woman aged 35 to 49 in good health and CMV-seropositive. The chain employs TRBV28 and TRBJ1-2; 9 nucleotides align to TRBD1. Sequencing input: PBMCs. This chain's CDR3 is CASSPFRQGVGYTF. The CDR3 coding sequence is TGTGCCAGCAGTCCCTTTAGACAGGGGGTAGGCTACACCTTC.